The 10 T cell receptor beta chains presented below share a single source sample, sequenced in a study of blood T cell repertoires in COVID-19. Here immunoSEQ multiplex PCR was the method, and the copy in TCRdb shows in-frame clones only, minus some. The table lists approximately 35,000 clones, about 89% of them singletons, with 44% in the top ten. Specimen: peripheral blood. The receptors originated from a human donor in a cohort sampled during active COVID-19.

The chain links TRBV6-6 to TRBJ1-4; no firm D call. Per the germline V gene, CDR1 is MNHNY and CDR2 is SVGAGI (reference sequence). Between the trimmed V and J ends, which lost 7 bases and 6 bases, there was a span of 9 bases. The CDR3 is 12 residues long. In DNA, the CDR3 is TGTGCCAGCAAATATCGAGATGAAAAACTGTTTTTT. It specifies CASKYRDEKLFF.

This chain joins TRBV29-1 and TRBJ1-2, with a weak D call TRBD1 (5 bases). Germline CDR1 and CDR2: SQVTM and ANQGSEA. The length of the CDR3 is 14 residues. The ends were cut back, 2 bases at V and 5 bases at J, with 15 bases in the middle. For the CDR3, the DNA is TGCAGCGTTGAAAGGCAGGGTCTTTGGTATGGCTACACCTTC. As protein: CSVERQGLWYGYTF. Supplemented by reference TRBV29-1 and TRBJ1-2, the full variable domain reads SAVISQKPSRDICQRGTSLTIQCQVDSQVTMMFWYRQQPGQSLTLIATANQGSEATYESGFVIDKFPISRPNLTFSTLTVSNMSPEDSSIYLCSVERQGLWYGYTFGSGTRLTVV.

This clone turned up a few times. The chain carries TRBV2 and TRBJ1-1; D is uncertain. The CDR3 covers 11 residues. The germline V gene encodes CDR1 SNHLY and CDR2 FYNNEI. Trimming cost V 6 bases and J 3 bases, with 5 bases left between them. CDR3 bases: TGTGCCAGCAGACAGTACACTGAAGCTTTCTTT. Translated, it gives CASRQYTEAFF.

The V and J genes are TRBV4-2 and TRBJ2-1; 11 bases fit TRBD2. The J segment lost 10 bases and the V segment lost 0 bases, leaving 8 bases of the junction unmatched. The CDR3 has 16 residues. The germline V gene has CDR1 LGHNA and CDR2 YNFKEQ. The CDR3 nucleotides read TGTGCCAGCAGCCAAGATCAGCTAGCGGGGGGTCGGGAGCAGTTCTTC. This encodes CASSQDQLAGGREQFF.

In its sample, this clone ranks as hyperexpanded. This chain links TRBV4-1 with TRBJ1-4, with D possibly TRBD1 on 6 matching bases. The germline gives CDR1 MGHRA, CDR2 YSYEKL. The CDR3 is 16 residues long. The ends were cut back, 1 base at V and 10 bases at J, with 19 bases in the middle. For the CDR3, the DNA is TGCGCCAGCAGCCAAGGAGAAATCTCAGGGGCAGGAAAACTGTTTTTT. This encodes CASSQGEISGAGKLFF.

The chain couples TRBV4-3 to TRBJ1-1; no clear D gene. Trimming removed 1 base at V and 2 bases at J, with 8 bases between. Looked up from germline, CDR1 is LGHNA and CDR2 is YSLEER. This CDR3 has 14 residues. The CDR3 region is CASSQGHLNTEAFF. CDR3 nucleotide sequence: TGCGCCAGCAGCCAAGGGCACCTTAACACTGAAGCTTTCTTT.

This clone was observed once. The chain employs TRBV6-6 and TRBJ1-2; D gene ambiguous. The CDR3 is 13 amino acids. Trimming pared 5 bases from V and 7 bases from J, leaving 14 bases between. Germline V gene sequence: CDR1 MNHNY, CDR2 SVGAGI (reference sequence). Here the CDR3 DNA reads TGTGCCAGCAGTAAGTCCCGGGATGGTGGCTACACCTTC. It codes for CASSKSRDGGYTF.

The table lists this clone with a count of one. The chain recombines TRBV7-2 with TRBJ2-1; no reliable D call. The germline V and J ends were trimmed by 1 base and 8 bases, with 12 bases remaining between them. CDR1 is SGHTA and CDR2 is FQGNSA in the germline V gene. This CDR3 region has 14 residues. The CDR3 bases are TGTGCCAGCAGCTTAGGCCTCTATTTCGATGAGCAGTTCTTC. This gives the protein CASSLGLYFDEQFF.

This chain links TRBV7-2 with TRBJ2-2, with 8 bases fitting TRBD1. V shed 5 bases and J 3 bases; nucleotides not matched to a gene: 5. This CDR3 contains 15 residues. The germline V gene has CDR1 SGHTA and CDR2 FQGNSA. The CDR3 protein is CASSQWTGHTGELFF. As DNA, the CDR3 is TGTGCCAGCAGCCAGTGGACAGGGCACACCGGGGAGCTGTTTTTT.

The rearrangement uses TRBV28 and TRBJ2-5; 9 nucleotides align to TRBD2. CDR3 length equals 19 residues. Trimming removed 7 bases from V and 1 base from J; junction bases left unmatched: 19. In germline, CDR1 is MDHEN, CDR2 SYDVKM. The CDR3 nucleotides are TGTGCCAGCACTACGACCGGGACTAGCTCCCTCGGGGCCCAAGAGACCCAGTACTTC. The encoded protein is CASTTTGTSSLGAQETQYF.